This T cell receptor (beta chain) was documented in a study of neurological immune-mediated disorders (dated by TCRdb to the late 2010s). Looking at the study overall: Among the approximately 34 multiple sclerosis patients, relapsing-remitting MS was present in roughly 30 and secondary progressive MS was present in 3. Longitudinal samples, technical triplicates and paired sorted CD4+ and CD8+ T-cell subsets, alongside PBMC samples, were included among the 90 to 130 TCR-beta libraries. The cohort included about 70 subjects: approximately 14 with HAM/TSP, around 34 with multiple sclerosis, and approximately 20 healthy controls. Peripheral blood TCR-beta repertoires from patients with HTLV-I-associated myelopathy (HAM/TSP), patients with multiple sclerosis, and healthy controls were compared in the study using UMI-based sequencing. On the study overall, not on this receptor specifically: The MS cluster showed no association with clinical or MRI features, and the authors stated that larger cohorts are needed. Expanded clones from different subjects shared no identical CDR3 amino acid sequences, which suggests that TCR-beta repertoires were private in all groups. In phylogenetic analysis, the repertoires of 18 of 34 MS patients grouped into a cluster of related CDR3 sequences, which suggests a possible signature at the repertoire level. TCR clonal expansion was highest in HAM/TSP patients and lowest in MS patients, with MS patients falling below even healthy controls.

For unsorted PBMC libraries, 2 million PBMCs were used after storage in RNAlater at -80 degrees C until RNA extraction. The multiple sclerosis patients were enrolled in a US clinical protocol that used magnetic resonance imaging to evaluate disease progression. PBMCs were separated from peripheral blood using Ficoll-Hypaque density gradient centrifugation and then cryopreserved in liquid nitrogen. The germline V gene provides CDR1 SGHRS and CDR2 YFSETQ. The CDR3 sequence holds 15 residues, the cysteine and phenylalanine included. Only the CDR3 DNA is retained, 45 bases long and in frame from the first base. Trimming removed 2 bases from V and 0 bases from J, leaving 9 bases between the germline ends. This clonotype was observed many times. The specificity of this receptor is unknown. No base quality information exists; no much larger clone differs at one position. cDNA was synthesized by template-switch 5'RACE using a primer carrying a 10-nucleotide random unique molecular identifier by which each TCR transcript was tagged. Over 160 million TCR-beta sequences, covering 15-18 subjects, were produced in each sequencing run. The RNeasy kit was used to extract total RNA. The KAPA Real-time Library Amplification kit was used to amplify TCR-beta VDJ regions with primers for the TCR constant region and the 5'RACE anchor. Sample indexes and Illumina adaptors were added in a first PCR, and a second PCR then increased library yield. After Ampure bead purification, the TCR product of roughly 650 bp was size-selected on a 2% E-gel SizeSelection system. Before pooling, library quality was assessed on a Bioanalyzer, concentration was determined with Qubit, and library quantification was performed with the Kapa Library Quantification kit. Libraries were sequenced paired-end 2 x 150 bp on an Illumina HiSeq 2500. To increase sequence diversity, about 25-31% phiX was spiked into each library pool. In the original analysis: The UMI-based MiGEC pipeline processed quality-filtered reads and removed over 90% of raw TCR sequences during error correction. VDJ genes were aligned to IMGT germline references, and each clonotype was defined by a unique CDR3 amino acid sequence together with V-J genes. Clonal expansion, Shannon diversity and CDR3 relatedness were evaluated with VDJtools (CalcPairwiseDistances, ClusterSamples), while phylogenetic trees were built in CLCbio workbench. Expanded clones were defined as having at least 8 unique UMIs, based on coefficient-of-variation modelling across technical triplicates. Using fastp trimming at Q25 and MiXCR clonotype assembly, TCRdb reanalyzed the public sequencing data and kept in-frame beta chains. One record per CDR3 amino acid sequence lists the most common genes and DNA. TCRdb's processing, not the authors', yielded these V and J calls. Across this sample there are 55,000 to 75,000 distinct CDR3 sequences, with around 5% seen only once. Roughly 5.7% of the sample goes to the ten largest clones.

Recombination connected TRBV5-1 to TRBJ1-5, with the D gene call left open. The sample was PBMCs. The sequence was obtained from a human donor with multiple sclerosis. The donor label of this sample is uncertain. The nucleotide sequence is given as TGCGCCAGCAGCTTAGACATTTATAGCAATCAGCCCCAGCATTTT. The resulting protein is CASSLDIYSNQPQHF.